The entry that follows covers one TCR beta chain sequence. The antigen remains undetermined. CD8 cells classed as naive were CD45RO-negative and positively selected for CCR7, excluding terminally differentiated effector memory CD45RA+ cells. Researchers ran the assay at a deep level. Investigators spread the genomic DNA of each subset evenly over several immunoSEQ plates. Profiling relied on immunoSEQ multiplex PCR, and the TCRdb table lists in-frame clones only, not all of them. The table has about 2 million clones, over 85% seen once. The data were obtained in a study of shared clonotypes between healthy human individuals. Turning to the study itself: CD4 naive and memory got three plates each, CD8 naive two, CD8 memory one.

Germline V gene lookup returns CDR1 SGHDN and CDR2 FVKESK. J gave up 8 bases and V 5 bases, and 7 bases lay outside the gene matches. The CDR3 is made up of 14 amino acids. Study-wide points: In a handful of donors, approximately 5% of naive CD4 clonotypes appeared in common.

The specimen was naive CD8+ T cells sorted from blood. V usage is TRBV14 and J usage is TRBJ2-2, with TRBD2 matching 8 bases. The source of this sequence is a man between 18 and 35 years old in good health. The CDR3 DNA reads TGTGCCAGCAGCTTCCTAGCGGGCGCAGGGGAGCTGTTTTTT. Its translation is CASSFLAGAGELFF.